This TCR beta chain stems from a study of CD8 T cells in ankylosing spondylitis. Overall study findings and caveats: What appeared characteristic of ankylosing spondylitis blood was a TCR beta motif of eight highly homologous variants.

In TCRdb, the 5' RACE reads were re-called with MiXCR into one record per CDR3 protein. This sample yields under 250,000 distinct CDR3 sequences, of which about 6.7% are seen a single time; around 14% belongs to the top ten. This clonotype was found many times. Its antigen is as yet unknown. The V and J ends lost 6 bases and 2 bases respectively, with 12 bases between them. Germline-derived CDR1 and CDR2 are SQVTM and ANQGSEA. The CDR3 covers 13 residues. The gene calls are TRBV29-1 and TRBJ2-3; maybe TRBD2 (5 bases). Sequenced: blood, either unsorted or a sorted T cell fraction (not recorded which). The clonotype was recovered from a male donor with ankylosing spondylitis. CDR3 bases: TGCAGCGTCACCGGAGGTTTCACAGATACGCAGTATTTT. Translated, it gives CSVTGGFTDTQYF.